These 23 T cell receptor beta chains were sequenced from one sample in a study of blood T cell repertoires in COVID-19. Libraries were prepared by immunoSEQ multiplex PCR; TCRdb keeps only in-frame clonotypes and omits some of them. This table has some 44,000 clones, about 91% appearing once. The sample consisted of peripheral blood. These receptors all come from a man aged 50-60 years with active COVID-19.

The V and J genes are TRBV2 and TRBJ1-1; the match to TRBD1 covers 7 bases. The CDR3 is made up of 14 amino acids. Per germline, CDR1 SNHLY and CDR2 FYNNEI. V was pared by 7 bases and J by 3 bases, with 8 bases of the junction left unmatched. CDR3 protein: CASNLQGRDTEAFF. CDR3 bases: TGTGCCAGCAATCTACAGGGGCGGGACACTGAAGCTTTCTTT.

The rearrangement links TRBV7-6 to TRBJ2-2; perhaps TRBD2 as D (6 bases). The CDR3 totals 17 residues. Germline V gene lookup returns CDR1 SGHVS and CDR2 FNYEAQ. With 5 bases removed from V and 1 base from J, the gap between germline ends came to 17 bases. CDR3 in DNA: TGTGCCAGCAGCCCGATGGGGGTAGCGGAGAACACCGGGGAGCTGTTTTTT. As protein: CASSPMGVAENTGELFF.

This rearrangement joins TRBV6-5 to TRBJ2-7, with 9 bases matching TRBD1. Germline loops: CDR1 MNHEY, CDR2 SVGAGI. The CDR3 has 14 residues. The V segment lost 5 bases and the J segment 12 bases; nucleotides outside the gene matches: 14. The DNA for the CDR3 is TGTGCCAGCAGTCGGACAGGGGTCCCTGGGGGCCCGTACTTC. Amino acid sequence: CASSRTGVPGGPYF.

This chain joins TRBV28 and TRBJ2-2, with 9 bases lining up with TRBD1. This CDR3 has 16 amino acids. V was pared by 6 bases and J by 6 bases, with 11 bases of the junction left unmatched. The germline V gene has CDR1 MDHEN and CDR2 SYDVKM. Here the CDR3 reads CASRPPGQGASGELFF. CDR3 nucleotides: TGTGCCAGCAGACCACCGGGACAGGGTGCGTCCGGGGAGCTGTTTTTT.

This chain uses TRBV6-5 with TRBJ2-1; 9 bases line up with TRBD2. This CDR3 is built from 16 residues. The V segment lost 0 bases and the J segment 5 bases; nucleotides outside the gene matches: 5. CDR1 is MNHEY, CDR2 SVGAGI, per germline. This CDR3 is CASSYSLASGNNEQFF. The DNA for the CDR3 is TGTGCCAGCAGTTACTCGTTGGCTAGCGGGAACAATGAGCAGTTCTTC.

V usage is TRBV7-9 and J usage is TRBJ1-4; no clear D gene. Trimming removed 1 base from V and 2 bases from J, with 11 bases in between. The CDR3 is 16 amino acids. Germline assignment: CDR1 SEHNR and CDR2 FQNEAQ (reference sequence). The CDR3 DNA reads as TGTGCCAGCAGCTTAGGCTTCCGAGGGACTAATGAAAAACTGTTTTTT. This codes for CASSLGFRGTNEKLFF.

The chain employs TRBV12-1 and TRBJ1-6; the table's D gene call, TRBD1, was not cross checked with the DNA. TRBV12-1 is noted as a pseudogene. This CDR3 is 16 amino acids long. The CDR3 protein is CASSFGRQGRNSPLHF. CDR3 nucleotide sequence: TGTGCCAGCAGCTTTGGGCGACAGGGGAGGAATTCACCCCTCCACTTT.

The chain combines TRBV5-1 with TRBJ2-7; 7 positions match TRBD1. The J segment lost 3 bases and the V segment lost 0 bases, leaving 6 bases of the junction unmatched. The germline gives CDR1 SGHRS, CDR2 YFSETQ. The CDR3 is made up of 15 amino acids. CDR3 region: CASSLAPGQNYEQYF. Here the CDR3 DNA reads TGCGCCAGCAGCTTGGCACCGGGACAGAACTACGAGCAGTACTTC. Together with reference TRBV5-1 and TRBJ2-7, the CDR3 gives the full variable domain: KAGVTQTPRYLIKTRGQQVTLSCSPISGHRSVSWYQQTPGQGLQFLFEYFSETQRNKGNFPGRFSGRQFSNSRSEMNVSTLELGDSALYLCASSLAPGQNYEQYFGPGTRLTVT.

This clone has only one observation. This sequence joins TRBV2 and TRBJ1-1; possible D gene TRBD1, 5 bases. The CDR3 runs to 15 residues. Trimming stripped 1 base from V and 4 bases from J, with 13 bases between. Germline V gene lookup returns CDR1 SNHLY and CDR2 FYNNEI. As DNA, the CDR3 is TGTGCCAGCAGTGAAGTGGCAGGGATGGGCACTGAAGCTTTCTTT. Its protein product is CASSEVAGMGTEAFF.

This chain connects TRBV7-9 to TRBJ2-2, with D maybe TRBD2 (6 bases). V lost 10 bases and J 4 bases, leaving 10 bases between the germline ends. The CDR3 is 12 residues long. Germline CDR1 SEHNR, CDR2 FQNEAQ (reference sequence). The CDR3 sequence is CATGEGTGELFF. In nucleotides, the CDR3 is TGTGCCACGGGGGAAGGCACCGGGGAGCTGTTTTTT.

V and J are TRBV18 and TRBJ2-7, with 9 nucleotides matching TRBD1. CDR3 size: 15 residues. Looked up from germline, CDR1 is KGHSH and CDR2 is LQKENI. J was trimmed by 8 bases and V by 2 bases; bases with no gene match: 10. The DNA for the CDR3 is TGTGCCAGCTCACCAGACGACAGGGGGGTTTTCAAGCAGTACTTC. Protein: CASSPDDRGVFKQYF.

The chain links TRBV7-3 to TRBJ2-7; possibly TRBD2 for D (6 bases). Per germline, CDR1 SGHTA and CDR2 FQGTGA. The CDR3 loop spans 13 amino acids. V was trimmed by 3 bases and J by 5 bases, leaving 11 bases between them. CDR3 amino acids: CASSLGGDDEQYF. The CDR3 nucleotides are TGTGCCAGCAGCTTGGGGGGAGACGACGAGCAGTACTTC. The full variable domain, with the rest looked up from reference TRBV7-3 and TRBJ2-7, is GAGVSQTPSNKVTEKGKYVELRCDPISGHTALYWYRQSLGQGPEFLIYFQGTGAADDSGLPNDRFFAVRPEGSVSTLKIQRTERGDSAVYLCASSLGGDDEQYFGPGTRLTVT.

The chain carries TRBV2 and TRBJ2-3; possibly TRBD1 for D (5 bases). Germline lookup yields CDR1 SNHLY and CDR2 FYNNEI. With 10 bases removed from V and 2 bases from J, the gap between germline ends came to 16 bases. The CDR3 sequence is 14 residues long. CDR3 sequence reads: CATRALTDTDTQYF. Here the CDR3 DNA reads TGTGCCACCCGAGCGTTGACAGACACAGATACGCAGTATTTT.

The gene calls are TRBV28 and TRBJ2-5; no definite D call. The V end lost 3 bases, the J end lost 10 bases, and 3 bases lay between the germline ends. The CDR3 contains 9 residues. Germline V gene sequence: CDR1 MDHEN, CDR2 SYDVKM. The CDR3 here is CASSFRQYF. In nucleotides, the CDR3 is TGTGCCAGCAGTTTCCGCCAGTACTTC.

This clone was detected once. V is TRBV2 and J is TRBJ2-6, with TRBD1 matching over 10 bases. Trimming took 3 bases from V and 5 from J; bases not matched to a gene: 16. CDR1 is SNHLY and CDR2 is FYNNEI in the germline V gene. The CDR3 has 20 amino acids. The CDR3 loop is CASSDTGTGTGERRANVLTF. The CDR3 nucleotides read TGTGCCAGCAGTGATACTGGGACCGGGACAGGGGAGCGGAGGGCCAACGTCCTGACTTTC.

This clone was seen only once. The chain is built from TRBV5-1 and TRBJ2-2; 7 bases agree with TRBD2. J gave up 1 base and V 2 bases, and 5 bases lay outside the gene matches. Germline loops: CDR1 SGHRS, CDR2 YFSETQ. The CDR3 has 16 amino acids. The chain's CDR3 is CASSFWLAENTGELFF. DNA of the CDR3: TGCGCCAGCAGCTTTTGGCTAGCGGAGAACACCGGGGAGCTGTTTTTT.

The V gene is TRBV2, the J gene TRBJ2-7, with 9 bases matching TRBD2. V shed 7 bases, J shed 3 bases, and the junction held 7 bases outside the gene matches. This CDR3 comprises 14 residues. Per germline, CDR1 SNHLY and CDR2 FYNNEI. Here the CDR3 DNA reads TGTGCCAGCAACCCGACTAGCGGCTACTACGAGCAGTACTTC. It yields the protein CASNPTSGYYEQYF.

DNA of the CDR3: TGTGCCAGCAGCCCGGACAGCAACCTAGGAAACACCATATATTTT. This codes for CASSPDSNLGNTIYF. V and J are TRBV7-2 and TRBJ1-3; tentatively, D is TRBD1 (6 bases). V was trimmed by 5 bases and J by 4 bases, leaving 15 bases between them. This CDR3 comprises 15 residues. Germline lookup yields CDR1 SGHTA and CDR2 FQGNSA.

V and J are TRBV2 and TRBJ1-4, with D hard to call. V was cut by 8 bases and J by 8 bases, with 15 bases left in between. The CDR3 loop spans 13 amino acids. Germline-derived CDR1 and CDR2 are SNHLY and FYNNEI. CDR3: CASQRLLEEKLFF. The CDR3, as DNA: TGTGCCAGCCAACGTCTCCTGGAGGAAAAACTGTTTTTT.

V usage is TRBV27 and J usage is TRBJ1-2; D ambiguous. The CDR3 runs 15 residues. Per the germline V gene, CDR1 is MNHEY and CDR2 is SMNVEV (reference sequence). Trimming pared 0 bases from V and 4 bases from J, leaving 12 bases between. The CDR3 bases are TGTGCCAGCAGTTTATCTAAAACGCGCCCCTATGGCTACACCTTC. Translating gives CASSLSKTRPYGYTF.

The CDR3 region is CARGEGPADEQYF. CDR3 bases: TGTGCCAGAGGGGAGGGTCCCGCCGACGAGCAGTACTTC. The chain couples TRBV2 to TRBJ2-7; 7 bases are shared with TRBD2. V gave up 9 bases and J gave up 5 bases; unmatched junction bases: 10. Germline V gene lookup returns CDR1 SNHLY and CDR2 FYNNEI. CDR3 length equals 13 residues.

V gene TRBV4-2 combines with J gene TRBJ2-3; maybe TRBD1 (6 bases). Trimming took 4 bases from V and 3 from J, leaving 17 bases between them. This CDR3 has 16 residues. CDR1 and CDR2 from the germline V gene are LGHNA and YNFKEQ. As DNA, the CDR3 is TGTGCCAGCAGCCCGCTCCGAGGGGGTATGACAGATACGCAGTATTTT. Its translation is CASSPLRGGMTDTQYF.

The rearrangement links TRBV2 to TRBJ1-6; D possibly corresponds to TRBD1 (6 bases). V dropped 6 bases and J dropped 9 bases, with 15 bases sitting between them. Per germline, CDR1 SNHLY and CDR2 FYNNEI. This CDR3 has 14 residues. The CDR3 reads CASREQGGPSPLHF. The CDR3 nucleotides are TGTGCCAGCAGGGAACAGGGTGGTCCTTCACCCCTCCACTTT.